Presented here are 23 T cell receptor beta chains from one specimen sequenced in a study of blood T cell repertoires in COVID-19. Generated by immunoSEQ multiplex PCR, the TCRdb table keeps only in-frame clones and is missing some. The sample yields 90,000 to 150,000 clones, roughly 80% seen once. The sample comprised peripheral blood. These receptors were taken from a human donor in a cohort sampled during active COVID-19.

This chain uses TRBV9 with TRBJ1-2; the D gene is possibly TRBD1 (5 bases). Germline V gene data show CDR1 as SGDLS and CDR2 as YYNGEE. This CDR3 is built from 16 residues. The germline V and J ends were trimmed by 4 bases and 4 bases, with 20 bases remaining between them. The CDR3 DNA reads as TGTGCCAGCAGCCCCCACGTTGGCAGGGTGGTCTATGGCTACACCTTC. Translation: CASSPHVGRVVYGYTF.

J is TRBJ2-5 and V is TRBV28; 10 nucleotides agree with TRBD2. V lost 5 bases and J lost 3; bases outside the gene matches: 9. The CDR3 sequence is 16 residues long. Germline V gene sequence: CDR1 MDHEN, CDR2 SYDVKM. CDR3 loop: CASSPRTSGEKETQYF. DNA of the CDR3: TGTGCCAGCAGTCCGCGGACTAGCGGAGAGAAAGAGACCCAGTACTTC.

J is TRBJ2-3 and V is TRBV7-2, with D tentatively TRBD2 (5 bases). The germline CDR1 and CDR2 sequences are SGHTA and FQGNSA. Trimming took 3 bases from V and 0 from J, leaving 10 bases between them. The CDR3 totals 15 residues. As DNA, the CDR3 is TGTGCCAGCAGCTTCCTAGCTTCTAGCACAGATACGCAGTATTTT. Its translation: CASSFLASSTDTQYF.

V and J are TRBV28 and TRBJ1-1; D call uncertain. The CDR3 length is 12 residues. In germline, CDR1 is MDHEN, CDR2 SYDVKM. Trimming took 6 bases from V and 5 from J, leaving 10 bases between them. CDR3 in amino acids: CASSPPRTEAFF. DNA of the CDR3: TGTGCCAGCAGCCCCCCCAGGACTGAAGCTTTCTTT.

CDR3 loop: CARRTGDNYGYTF. The CDR3 DNA follows: TGTGCCAGGAGGACAGGGGATAACTATGGCTACACCTTC. The V call is TRBV2, the J call TRBJ1-2, with 9 bases aligning to TRBD1. The germline CDR1 and CDR2 sequences are SNHLY and FYNNEI. The CDR3 loop spans 13 amino acids. The J segment lost 1 base and the V segment lost 9 bases, leaving 3 bases of the junction unmatched.

The V call is TRBV5-4, the J call TRBJ2-2; D might be TRBD2 (5 bases). Trimming removed 0 bases from V and 8 bases from J, with 11 bases in between. Germline-derived CDR1 and CDR2 are SGHNT and YYREEE (reference sequence). The CDR3 runs 14 residues. The chain's CDR3 is CASSLERGSGELFF. The DNA for the CDR3 is TGTGCCAGCAGCTTGGAACGTGGGAGTGGGGAGCTGTTTTTT.

The chain links TRBV7-2 to TRBJ1-5; D not resolved. The CDR3 spans 14 residues. Germline assignment: CDR1 SGHTA and CDR2 FQGNSA. V was pared by 1 base and J by 8 bases, with 12 bases between. CDR3 bases: TGTGCCAGCAGCTTAGTTGCAGGAATCAAGCCCCAGCATTTT. It is translated as CASSLVAGIKPQHF.

V and J are TRBV5-4 and TRBJ1-4; D is unclear. Trimming left V 4 bases short and J 7 bases short, with 17 bases between. Per the germline V gene, CDR1 is SGHNT and CDR2 is YYREEE (reference sequence). The CDR3 loop spans 15 amino acids. CDR3 loop: CASSAPAGGGEKLFF. The CDR3 DNA reads TGTGCCAGCAGCGCCCCGGCGGGCGGCGGTGAAAAACTGTTTTTT. The variable domain in full, completed from reference TRBV5-4 and TRBJ1-4, reads ETGVTQSPTHLIKTRGQQVTLRCSSQSGHNTVSWYQQALGQGPQFIFQYYREEENGRGNFPPRFSGLQFPNYSSELNVNALELDDSALYLCASSAPAGGGEKLFFGSGTQLSVL.

The chain couples TRBV9 to TRBJ2-7; 7 bases are shared with TRBD1. The CDR3 has 15 residues. Germline V gene data show CDR1 as SGDLS and CDR2 as YYNGEE. Germline trimming cut 3 bases from V and 4 bases from J; bases unmatched to any gene: 10. CDR3 amino acids: CASSEGHRGMYEQYF. Here the CDR3 DNA reads TGTGCCAGCAGCGAGGGACACAGGGGTATGTACGAGCAGTACTTC.

This chain joins TRBV7-2 and TRBJ2-3; TRBD1 matches 8 bases. V was clipped by 5 bases and J by 4 bases; unmatched bases: 14. Germline loops: CDR1 SGHTA, CDR2 FQGNSA. CDR3 length: 17 residues. The CDR3 sequence is CASSPLAGTGPSDTQYF. In DNA form, the CDR3 reads TGTGCCAGCAGCCCACTTGCCGGGACAGGACCATCAGATACGCAGTATTTT.

The rearrangement joins TRBV3-1 (or the pseudogene TRBV3-2) to TRBJ2-7, with D tentatively TRBD1 (5 bases). The CDR3 runs to 15 residues. CDR1 and CDR2 from the germline V gene are LGHDT and YNNKEL (reference sequence). V was trimmed by 1 base and J by 2 bases, leaving 12 bases between them. The CDR3 loop reads CASSQGPGWTYEQYF. Written as DNA, the CDR3 is TGTGCCAGCAGCCAAGGCCCAGGGTGGACCTACGAGCAGTACTTC.

The chain uses TRBV12-3 or TRBV12-4 and TRBJ1-2; 7 bases are a match to TRBD1. J gave up 4 bases and V 6 bases, and 5 bases lay outside the gene matches. The CDR3 is made up of 13 amino acids. The CDR3 DNA sequence: TGTGCCAGCAGCGAGGGGACAGCCTATGGCTACACCTTC. Its translation: CASSEGTAYGYTF.

This clone was picked up a small number of times. V and J are TRBV7-8 and TRBJ1-1; no reliable D call. V was pared by 5 bases and J by 0 bases, with 10 bases between. CDR3 length equals 14 residues. CDR1 is SGHVS, CDR2 FQNEAQ, per germline. The CDR3 sequence: CASSPTALNTEAFF. CDR3 in DNA: TGTGCCAGCAGCCCCACCGCGCTGAACACTGAAGCTTTCTTT.

This chain connects TRBV6-2 or TRBV6-3 to TRBJ1-5; 8 bases are a match to TRBD1. This CDR3 region has 14 residues. In germline, CDR1 is MNHEY, CDR2 SVGEGT. V lost 5 bases and J lost 2; bases outside the gene matches: 2. CDR3 nucleotides: TGTGCCAGCAGTACGACAGGGGGCAATCAGCCCCAGCATTTT. Protein sequence: CASSTTGGNQPQHF.

V and J are TRBV29-1 and TRBJ2-4; D is perhaps TRBD1 (6 bases). The CDR3 contains 15 residues. V was shortened by 4 bases and J by 6 bases, with 19 bases between the two germline ends. The germline V gene has CDR1 SQVTM and CDR2 ANQGSEA. CDR3 protein: CSVAKSQGHGNIQYF. The CDR3 DNA is TGCAGCGTTGCAAAAAGCCAGGGGCACGGAAACATTCAGTACTTC. The variable domain in full, completed from reference TRBV29-1 and TRBJ2-4, reads SAVISQKPSRDICQRGTSLTIQCQVDSQVTMMFWYRQQPGQSLTLIATANQGSEATYESGFVIDKFPISRPNLTFSTLTVSNMSPEDSSIYLCSVAKSQGHGNIQYFGAGTRLSVL.

This chain joins TRBV7-3 and TRBJ2-1, with D possibly matching TRBD2 (6 bases). The V gene's germline CDR1 is SGHTA and CDR2 FQGTGA. CDR3 length equals 15 residues. V lost 1 base to trimming and J lost 4 bases, with 11 bases between them. The CDR3 here is CASSLMSGGYNEQFF. CDR3 sequence (DNA): TGTGCCAGCAGCTTAATGTCCGGAGGGTACAATGAGCAGTTCTTC.

This chain connects TRBV11-2 to TRBJ1-1; a possible D gene is TRBD1 (6 bases). The CDR3 contains 13 residues. Between the trimmed V and J ends, which lost 2 bases and 8 bases, there was a span of 12 bases. Germline values: CDR1 SGHAT, CDR2 FQNNGV. The CDR3 nucleotides read TGTGCCAGCAGCTTAACTGGGGGCTTCGAAGCTTTCTTT. Translating gives CASSLTGGFEAFF.

The chain joins TRBV5-1 to TRBJ2-7, with TRBD2 matching over 7 bases. Germline CDR1 SGHRS, CDR2 YFSETQ. Losses at the gene ends were 4 bases for V and 6 bases for J; bases not matched to a gene: 7. The CDR3 is 13 amino acids. The CDR3 DNA reads TGCGCCAGCAGCCTGACGGTAGCGGGCGAGCAGTACTTC. Its translation is CASSLTVAGEQYF.

The rearrangement uses TRBV18 and TRBJ1-2; possible D gene TRBD1, 5 bases. Trimming shortened V by 6 bases and J by 0 bases, and 8 bases separated the two germline ends. The CDR3 consists of 13 residues. The germline V gene has CDR1 KGHSH and CDR2 LQKENI. CDR3 loop: CASSTDPNYGYTF. As DNA, the CDR3 is TGTGCCAGCTCGACAGACCCTAACTATGGCTACACCTTC. Full variable domain (outside the CDR3, taken from reference TRBV18 and TRBJ1-2): NAGVMQNPRHLVRRRGQEARLRCSPMKGHSHVYWYRQLPEEGLKFMVYLQKENIIDESGMPKERFSAEFPKEGPSILRIQQVVRGDSAAYFCASSTDPNYGYTFGSGTRLTVV.

The chain employs TRBV5-1 and TRBJ2-1; D not certain. V was shortened by 3 bases and J by 7 bases, with 11 bases between the two germline ends. The CDR3 is 13 residues long. From germline, CDR1 is SGHRS and CDR2 YFSETQ. DNA for the CDR3: TGCGCCAGCAGCTCGCTCGAGAGGAATGAGCAGTTCTTC. This codes for CASSSLERNEQFF.

The chain employs TRBV20-1 and TRBJ1-2; no definite D call. With 3 bases removed from V and 0 bases from J, the gap between germline ends came to 14 bases. The CDR3 length is 15 residues. Germline V gene data show CDR1 as DFQATT and CDR2 as SNEGSKA (reference sequence). CDR3 loop: CSASGSGFTNYGYTF. In DNA, the CDR3 is TGCAGTGCTAGTGGGAGTGGGTTTACTAACTATGGCTACACCTTC.

The chain is built from TRBV28 and TRBJ1-2; 7 positions match TRBD1. The CDR3 is 12 amino acids. Germline trimming cut 10 bases from V and 4 bases from J; bases unmatched to any gene: 6. The germline V gene encodes CDR1 MDHEN and CDR2 SYDVKM. The CDR3 region is CATLGTVYGYTF. CDR3 nucleotide sequence: TGTGCCACCCTCGGGACAGTCTATGGCTACACCTTC.

CDR3 sequence reads: CASSPRQGYEQYF. CDR3 DNA sequence: TGTGCCAGCAGCCCCAGACAGGGCTACGAGCAGTACTTC. The genes are TRBV3-1 (or the pseudogene TRBV3-2) and TRBJ2-7, with 7 bases that match TRBD1. This CDR3 has 13 residues. The J segment lost 3 bases and the V segment lost 4 bases, leaving 3 bases of the junction unmatched. The germline gives CDR1 LGHDT, CDR2 YNNKEL (reference sequence).